Below, 20 T cell receptor beta chains from the same sample are listed, as sequenced in a study of T cells in Graves' hyperthyroidism and ophthalmopathy. Amplified regions were TCR beta CDR3 sequences from RNA transcripts. First-round RT-PCR with HTBI primers amplified the TCR CDR3 region. TCRdb re-analysed the multiplex PCR reads in MiXCR, keeping a single row per CDR3 protein. The sample includes approximately 640,000 distinct CDR3 sequences, just under 45% of them seen just once. Sequencing used peripheral blood or thyroid tissue (not recorded which). The receptors come from an adult man with Graves' disease, either hyperthyroidism or ophthalmopathy (not recorded which).

There are a few counts of this clonotype. This chain joins TRBV12-3 or TRBV12-4 and TRBJ1-3, with 7 bases matching TRBD1. This CDR3 has 15 amino acids. After removal of 6 bases from V and 0 bases from J, the junction contained 5 bases not matched to a gene. The CDR3 DNA follows: TGTGCCAGCAGCCGTAGGGACAGCTCTGGAAACACCATATATTTT. Amino acid sequence: CASSRRDSSGNTIYF.

As concerns this clonotype: This likely comes from a read error, as the CDR3 has no conserved phenylalanine or tryptophan at its end. The V gene is TRBV19, the J gene TRBJ1-4, with TRBD1 matching 8 bases. CDR3 length equals 16 residues. The germline gives CDR1 LNHDA, CDR2 SQIVND (reference sequence). Trimming at V came to 4 bases and at J to 2 bases, leaving 6 bases not matched to a gene. The CDR3 region is CASSSIDRGTNEKLFL. CDR3 DNA sequence: TGTGCCAGTAGTAGTATAGACAGGGGTACTAATGAAAAACTGTTTCTT.

Concerning this clonotype: Lacking the conserved final phenylalanine or tryptophan, this CDR3 likely reflects a read error. The rearrangement joins TRBV24-1 to TRBJ1-2, with D possibly being TRBD1 (5 bases). CDR1 KGHDR and CDR2 SFDVKD come from the germline V gene. This CDR3 comprises 15 residues. V was pared by 2 bases and J by 1 base, with 10 bases between. The DNA for the CDR3 is TGTGCCACCAGTGATTCCCTGACAGATAACTATGGCTACACCCTC. Translating it yields CATSDSLTDNYGYTL.

The gene calls are TRBV6-1 and TRBJ1-6; 9 nucleotides align to TRBD1. Per germline, CDR1 MNHNS and CDR2 SASEGT. The CDR3 is 15 residues long. V shed 1 base, J shed 8 bases, and the junction held 3 bases outside the gene matches. The CDR3 sequence is CASSEGTGVYSPLHF. In DNA, the CDR3 is TGTGCCAGCAGTGAAGGGACAGGGGTTTATTCACCCCTCCACTTT.

On this clonotype: This may arise from a read error, as a much more abundant clone is one base away. The chain is built from TRBV29-1 and TRBJ2-7; the match to TRBD1 covers 8 bases. The germline gives CDR1 SQVTM, CDR2 ANQGSEA. Trimming took 4 bases from V and 0 from J; bases not matched to a gene: 8. The CDR3 loop spans 15 amino acids. CDR3 in DNA: TGCAGCGTTGGTGCAGGACAGGGCCCCTCCTACGAGCAGTACTTC. Protein: CSVGAGQGPSYEQYF.

The sample holds many counts of this clonotype. The genes are TRBV12-3 or TRBV12-4 and TRBJ1-2; D gene uncertain. The CDR3 consists of 14 residues. The V end lost 4 bases, the J end lost 3 bases, and 12 bases lay between the germline ends. In nucleotides, the CDR3 is TGTGCCAGCAGTTCCCCCCCACAAGACTATGGCTACACCTTC. It translates to CASSSPPQDYGYTF.

The chain is built from TRBV6-1 and TRBJ2-7, with D unclear. Germline values: CDR1 MNHNS, CDR2 SASEGT. Trimming took off 6 bases at V and 3 bases at J, with 12 bases between the two ends. The CDR3 runs to 13 residues. The CDR3 sequence: CASSQFIHYEQYF. As DNA, the CDR3 is TGTGCCAGCAGCCAATTCATACACTACGAGCAGTACTTC.

The V call is TRBV7-9, the J call TRBJ2-5, with 11 bases fitting TRBD1. The CDR3 loop spans 17 amino acids. V trimming: 3 bases; J trimming: 1 base; junction bases outside the gene matches: 7. Germline CDR1 SEHNR, CDR2 FQNEAQ (reference sequence). For the CDR3, the DNA is TGTGCCAGCAGCTTCCGGGACAGGGGGGTGTCCCAAGAGACCCAGTACTTC. It translates to CASSFRDRGVSQETQYF.

This clonotype was seen only a few times. In DNA, the CDR3 is TGCGCCAGCAGCTTGACTCCGGGACTAGCGGGGACGAACACCGGGGAGCTGTTTTTT. It is translated as CASSLTPGLAGTNTGELFF. The rearrangement links TRBV5-1 to TRBJ2-2; 13 bases are a match to TRBD2. There are 19 residues in the CDR3. Germline V gene data show CDR1 as SGHRS and CDR2 as YFSETQ. Trimming at V came to 1 base and at J to 0 bases, leaving 6 bases not matched to a gene.

The genes are TRBV7-8 and TRBJ1-1; 10 bases fit TRBD1. Unmatched junction bases numbered 14, after V lost 5 bases and J lost 2 bases. CDR1 and CDR2 from the germline V gene are SGHVS and FQNEAQ. There are 18 residues in the CDR3. The CDR3 is CASSPSTGGMGINTEAFF. For the CDR3, the DNA is TGTGCCAGCAGCCCGTCGACAGGGGGCATGGGTATTAACACTGAAGCTTTCTTT.

The chain employs TRBV24-1 and TRBJ2-2; TRBD1 matches 8 bases. The V gene's germline CDR1 is KGHDR and CDR2 SFDVKD. Germline trimming cut 5 bases from V and 0 bases from J; bases unmatched to any gene: 1. The length of the CDR3 is 15 residues. CDR3 sequence: CATSGGQANTGELFF. DNA of the CDR3: TGTGCCACCAGTGGGGGACAGGCGAACACCGGGGAGCTGTTTTTT.

The CDR3 bases are TGTGCCAGCAGTTTAGTGGGACGGGGGAACTCCTACGAGCAGTACTTC. Protein sequence: CASSLVGRGNSYEQYF. The chain joins TRBV12-3 or TRBV12-4 to TRBJ2-5; D might be TRBD2 (6 bases). TRBJ2-7 explains the end of the DNA better; the J call may be wrong. The length of the CDR3 is 16 residues.

The chain recombines TRBV7-9 with TRBJ2-7, with 9 positions matching TRBD1. The CDR3 extends over 16 amino acids. The germline V gene has CDR1 SEHNR and CDR2 FQNEAQ (reference sequence). V lost 5 bases to trimming and J lost 7 bases; unmatched junction nucleotides: 15. The CDR3 nucleotides are TGTGCCAGCAGCCCCTCTTCCGACAGGGGGTCTTTTGAGCAGTACTTC. Translation: CASSPSSDRGSFEQYF.

In this sample, this clonotype turned up many times. The rearrangement joins TRBV2 to TRBJ1-2; no reliable D call. Germline lookup yields CDR1 SNHLY and CDR2 FYNNEI. The CDR3 consists of 13 residues. Between the trimmed V and J ends, which lost 8 bases and 0 bases, there was a span of 10 bases. The CDR3 DNA sequence: TGTGCCAGCGCAGCGCTAGCTAACTATGGCTACACCTTC. The encoded protein is CASAALANYGYTF.

The sample holds one count of this clonotype. The CDR3 end shows no conserved phenylalanine or tryptophan, and so a read error is likely. The chain has TRBV29-1 and TRBJ2-7, with D perhaps matching TRBD1 or TRBD2 (5 bases each). The germline gives CDR1 SQVTM, CDR2 ANQGSEA. The CDR3 has 12 residues. Trimming removed 6 bases at V and 5 bases at J, with 14 bases between. The CDR3 spells CSVARGPNEQYL. The DNA for the CDR3 is TGCAGCGTGGCGAGGGGACCTAACGAGCAGTACTTA.

This clonotype appeared once. V usage is TRBV6-1 and J usage is TRBJ1-1, with 9 bases aligning to TRBD1. J lost 0 bases, V lost 0 bases, and 11 bases had no gene match. The CDR3 contains 19 residues. In germline, CDR1 is MNHNS, CDR2 SASEGT. The CDR3, as DNA: TGTGCCAGCAGTGAAGCTTTTCCGGGACAGGGAGAAATGAACACTGAAGCTTTCTTT. This sequence encodes CASSEAFPGQGEMNTEAFF.

A note on this clonotype: The germline gene is not matched at one end of the junction; a read error may be the cause. The chain joins TRBV14 to TRBJ1-2, with D perhaps TRBD1 (5 bases). The germline V gene has CDR1 SGHDN and CDR2 FVKESK. The CDR3 is made up of 15 amino acids. The CDR3 is CAGSQEIDSNYGYTF. The CDR3 region has the DNA TGTGCCGGCAGCCAAGAAATCGACAGCAACTATGGCTACACCTTC.

This clonotype showed up just once. A read error may explain this, as a much larger clone is one base away. This chain uses TRBV19 with TRBJ1-5; D may be TRBD1 (5 bases). The CDR3 runs to 13 residues. From germline, CDR1 is LNHDA and CDR2 SQIVND (reference sequence). The DNA of the CDR3 is TGTGGCAGTAGTATCTCGGGGGAACAGCCCCAGCATTTT. Its translation is CGSSISGEQPQHF.

The V call is TRBV9, the J call TRBJ2-5; 7 positions match TRBD1. Germline assignment: CDR1 SGDLS and CDR2 YYNGEE. Unmatched junction bases numbered 3, after V lost 3 bases and J lost 1 base. The CDR3 contains 14 residues. The CDR3 is CASSADRSQETQYF. The CDR3 DNA sequence: TGTGCCAGCAGCGCGGACAGGAGCCAAGAGACCCAGTACTTC.

The rearrangement links TRBV7-8 to TRBJ1-1, with a tentative D call TRBD1 (6 bases). The CDR3 loop spans 13 amino acids. Germline V lookup: CDR1 SGHVS, CDR2 FQNEAQ. V was cut by 7 bases and J by 8 bases, with 17 bases left in between. The CDR3 is CASTRRGGREAFF. The CDR3 region has the DNA TGTGCCAGCACCCGCAGGGGAGGACGGGAAGCTTTCTTT. The full variable domain, completed using reference TRBV7-8 and TRBJ1-1, is GAGVSQSPRYKVAKRGQDVALRCDPISGHVSLFWYQQALGQGPEFLTYFQNEAQLDKSGLPSDRFFAERPEGSVSTLKIQRTQQEDSAVYLCASTRRGGREAFFGQGTRLTVV.